The 9 T cell receptor beta chains in this list originate from one sample, sequenced in a study of blood T cell repertoires in COVID-19. Sequencing was performed with immunoSEQ multiplex PCR; in TCRdb, only in-frame clones are kept and a portion is missing. Found here are hundreds of thousands of clones, around 87% of them singletons; the top ten hold 2% to 2.5%. The sample comprised peripheral blood. The origin of the receptors is a woman aged 55-75 years with COVID-19, enrolled during active disease.

This chain uses TRBV6-5 with TRBJ1-2; TRBD1 matches at 8 bases. The CDR3 runs 14 residues. V gave up 7 bases and J gave up 5 bases; unmatched junction bases: 9. Germline V CDR1 and CDR2: MNHEY, SVGAGI. CDR3 amino acids: CASTRDRSLYGYTF. CDR3 nucleotides: TGTGCCAGCACCAGGGACAGGAGCTTATATGGCTACACCTTC.

The chain links TRBV28 to TRBJ1-1, with 9 bases aligning to TRBD1. The germline V gene encodes CDR1 MDHEN and CDR2 SYDVKM. CDR3 length: 16 residues. V lost 7 bases and J lost 4; bases outside the gene matches: 13. CDR3 nucleotide sequence: TGTGCCAGCATCTGGGGGACAGGGTCCGGAATCACTGAAGCTTTCTTT. Encoded protein: CASIWGTGSGITEAFF.

This chain joins TRBV11-2 and TRBJ2-7, with TRBD1 matching 9 bases. Losses at the gene ends were 3 bases for V and 6 bases for J; bases not matched to a gene: 9. In germline, CDR1 is SGHAT, CDR2 FQNNGV. This CDR3 is 15 amino acids long. This chain's CDR3 is CASSFGDRVIAEQYF. DNA for the CDR3: TGTGCCAGCAGCTTCGGGGACAGGGTAATAGCCGAGCAGTACTTC.

The chain joins TRBV5-1 to TRBJ1-1, with TRBD1 matching 8 bases. The V gene end was trimmed by 3 bases and the J gene end by 0 bases; junction bases not matched to a gene: 4. CDR1 SGHRS and CDR2 YFSETQ come from the germline V gene. This CDR3 spans 15 amino acids. The CDR3 DNA follows: TGCGCCAGCAGCTGGGGACAGGTGATGAACACTGAAGCTTTCTTT. Its protein product is CASSWGQVMNTEAFF. The full variable domain, completed using reference TRBV5-1 and TRBJ1-1, is KAGVTQTPRYLIKTRGQQVTLSCSPISGHRSVSWYQQTPGQGLQFLFEYFSETQRNKGNFPGRFSGRQFSNSRSEMNVSTLELGDSALYLCASSWGQVMNTEAFFGQGTRLTVV.

The chain has TRBV18 and TRBJ1-1, with 9 bases identical to TRBD1. The V gene's germline CDR1 is KGHSH and CDR2 LQKENI. The J segment lost 1 base and the V segment lost 4 bases, leaving 4 bases of the junction unmatched. CDR3 length: 15 residues. DNA of the CDR3: TGTGCCAGCTCACAAGGACAGGGGACGAACACTGAAGCTTTCTTT. It encodes CASSQGQGTNTEAFF.

V is TRBV2 and J is TRBJ2-7; 7 nucleotides agree with TRBD2. From germline, CDR1 is SNHLY and CDR2 FYNNEI. J was trimmed by 4 bases and V by 8 bases; bases with no gene match: 5. The CDR3 runs 12 residues. The CDR3 nucleotides read TGTGCCAGCGCGGGGGAAGGGTACGAGCAGTACTTC. Translating gives CASAGEGYEQYF. The complete variable domain, with remaining parts taken from reference TRBV2 and TRBJ2-7, reads EPEVTQTPSHQVTQMGQEVILRCVPISNHLYFYWYRQILGQKVEFLVSFYNNEISEKSEIFDDQFSVERPDGSNFTLKIRSTKLEDSAMYFCASAGEGYEQYFGPGTRLTVT.

This chain uses TRBV7-3 with TRBJ2-1, with 11 nucleotides matching TRBD1. Trimming removed 5 bases from V and 6 bases from J; junction bases left unmatched: 9. The CDR3 loop spans 16 amino acids. Germline values: CDR1 SGHTA, CDR2 FQGTGA. CDR3 DNA: TGTGCCAGCAGCGTAAATTCCGGGACAGGGGGCAATGAGCAGTTCTTC. Residues: CASSVNSGTGGNEQFF.

A remark on this clone: Other DNA sequences in this specimen translate into the identical CDR3. The V gene is TRBV6-5, the J gene TRBJ2-6; 7 bases match TRBD1. Germline CDR1 is MNHEY and CDR2 is SVGAGI. This CDR3 is 16 amino acids long. J lost 1 base, V lost 0 bases, and 0 bases had no gene match. DNA for the CDR3: TGTGCCAGCAGTTACTCACAGGGGTCTGGGGCCAACGTCCTGACTTTC. Translating it yields CASSYSQGSGANVLTF.

The V gene is TRBV11-2, the J gene TRBJ2-3, with 9 bases fitting TRBD2. CDR3 length: 17 residues. Trimming removed 3 bases from V and 5 bases from J; junction bases left unmatched: 12. Germline V lookup: CDR1 SGHAT, CDR2 FQNNGV. The CDR3 reads CASSFERLAGIGDTQYF. Here the CDR3 DNA reads TGTGCCAGCAGCTTTGAGCGGCTAGCGGGGATTGGAGATACGCAGTATTTT. Full variable domain (outside the CDR3, taken from reference TRBV11-2 and TRBJ2-3): EAGVAQSPRYKIIEKRQSVAFWCNPISGHATLYWYQQILGQGPKLLIQFQNNGVVDDSQLPKDRFSAERLKGVDSTLKIQPAKLEDSAVYLCASSFERLAGIGDTQYFGPGTRLTVL.